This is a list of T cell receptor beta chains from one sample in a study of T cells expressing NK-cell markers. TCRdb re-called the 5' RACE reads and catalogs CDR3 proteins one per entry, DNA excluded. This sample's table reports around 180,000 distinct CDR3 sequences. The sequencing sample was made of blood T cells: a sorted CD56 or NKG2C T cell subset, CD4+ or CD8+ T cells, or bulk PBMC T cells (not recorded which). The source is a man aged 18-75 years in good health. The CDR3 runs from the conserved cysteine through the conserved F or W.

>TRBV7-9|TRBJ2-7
CASRPDLGQGFSSYEQYF
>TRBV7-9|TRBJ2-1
CASSSRPQLLFF
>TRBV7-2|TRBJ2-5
CASSRTQGQETQYF
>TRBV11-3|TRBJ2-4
CASSLRDGDIQYF
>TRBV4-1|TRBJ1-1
CASSPETTLMNTEAFF
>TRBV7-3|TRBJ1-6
CASSLMGSSYNSPLHF
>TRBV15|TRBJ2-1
CATSRGDRGTNEQFF
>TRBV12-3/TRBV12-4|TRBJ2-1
CASSLGGTLSSYNEQFF
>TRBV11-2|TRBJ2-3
CASQTAPDTQYF
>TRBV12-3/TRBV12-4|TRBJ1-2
CASSLTDYGYTF
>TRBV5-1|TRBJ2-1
CASSFWGQGLSSYNEQFF
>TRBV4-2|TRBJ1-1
CASSPGQGVVTEAFF
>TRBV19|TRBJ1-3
CASYSGNTIYF
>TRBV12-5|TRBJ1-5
CASGVTGNNQPQHF
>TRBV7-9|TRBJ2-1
CASSGHRESSYNEQFF
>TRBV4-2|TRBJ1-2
CASSQGDSSYVYGYTF
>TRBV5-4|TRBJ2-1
CASSFAWEQFF
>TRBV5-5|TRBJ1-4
CASSADRTTTNEKLFF
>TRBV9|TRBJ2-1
CASSVSGTQFF
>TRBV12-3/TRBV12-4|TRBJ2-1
CASTIRENEQFF
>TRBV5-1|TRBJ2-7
CASSLGYGGINEQYF
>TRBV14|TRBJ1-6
CASSQDWTDNNSPLHF
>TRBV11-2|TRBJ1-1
CASSSLLGDTEAFF
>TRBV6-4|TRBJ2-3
CATLAGGPTDTQYF
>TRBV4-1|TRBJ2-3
CASSHELAGVPPGTQYF
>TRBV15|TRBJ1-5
CATSARGVIDNQPQHF
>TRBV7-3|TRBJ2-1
CASSLRTSGDLYNEQFF
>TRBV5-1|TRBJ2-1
CASSFLGLAGGARFDEQFF
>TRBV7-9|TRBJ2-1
CASSSYPEDRGYNEQFF
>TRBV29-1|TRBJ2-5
CSVEWVVPNWEKETQYF
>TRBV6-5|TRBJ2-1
CASRAISGEQFF
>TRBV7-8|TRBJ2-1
CASRGETGGAYNEQFF
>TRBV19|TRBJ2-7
CASSIADRGGYEQYF
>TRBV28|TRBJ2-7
CASSPDREGVEQYF
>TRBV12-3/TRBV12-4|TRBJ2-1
CASMHGTEDNEQFF
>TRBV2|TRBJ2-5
CASSDIRGETQYF
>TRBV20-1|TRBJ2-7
CSARGFESEIHEQYF
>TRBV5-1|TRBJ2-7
CASSDGTGDEQYF
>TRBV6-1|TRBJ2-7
CQQSRDPNYEQYF
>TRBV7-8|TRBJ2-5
CASSSPGTSYF
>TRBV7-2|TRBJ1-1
CASSFPAAMNTEAFF